A single sample is the source of the 30 T cell receptor beta chains below, sequenced in a study of cytomegalovirus exposure and HLA in healthy donors. 13 Jbeta primers and 60 Vbeta primers were used for the PCR. This table comes from immunoSEQ multiplex PCR, and its TCRdb copy is limited to in-frame clones, with some not included. Of approximately 300,000 clones in the sample, approximately 85% were seen once. The material sequenced was PBMCs. All receptors come from a woman aged 35 to 49 in good health and CMV-seropositive.

V gene TRBV19 combines with J gene TRBJ1-2; D not certain. Trimming cost V 5 bases and J 4 bases, with 17 bases left between them. The CDR3 has 15 residues. Per the germline V gene, CDR1 is LNHDA and CDR2 is SQIVND (reference sequence). This CDR3 reads CASSADSSPFYGYTF. Written as DNA, the CDR3 is TGTGCCAGTAGTGCAGATAGCAGCCCTTTCTATGGCTACACCTTC. The variable domain in full, with the rest retrieved from reference TRBV19 and TRBJ1-2, is DGGITQSPKYLFRKEGQNVTLSCEQNLNHDAMYWYRQDPGQGLRLIYYSQIVNDFQKGDIAEGYSVSREKKESFPLTVTSAQKNPTAFYLCASSADSSPFYGYTFGSGTRLTVV.

The chain is built from TRBV7-2 and TRBJ2-7; D possibly corresponds to TRBD2 (6 bases). The CDR3 covers 17 residues. Germline CDR1 reads SGHTA; CDR2 reads FQGNSA. V lost 1 base, J lost 3 bases, and 19 bases lay in between. The CDR3: CASSLGGRASDFYEQYF. The CDR3 coding sequence is TGTGCCAGCAGCTTAGGGGGACGAGCTAGCGATTTCTACGAGCAGTACTTC.

This rearrangement joins TRBV30 to TRBJ1-1; D may be TRBD1 (6 bases). V was shortened by 5 bases and J by 3 bases, with 13 bases between the two germline ends. CDR1 is GTSNPN, CDR2 SVGIG, per germline (reference sequence). The CDR3 has 13 amino acids. The CDR3: CAWSFDRYTEAFF. DNA of the CDR3: TGTGCCTGGTCTTTCGACAGGTACACTGAAGCTTTCTTT.

This chain connects TRBV19 to TRBJ1-5; 9 bases match TRBD1. The CDR3 has 14 amino acids. The germline CDR1 and CDR2 sequences are LNHDA and SQIVND (reference sequence). Trimming at V came to 3 bases and at J to 9 bases, leaving 6 bases not matched to a gene. CDR3 protein: CASSIGQGSGPQHF. The CDR3 DNA is TGTGCCAGTAGTATCGGACAGGGGAGTGGGCCCCAGCATTTT.

V usage is TRBV6-5 and J usage is TRBJ1-2; perhaps TRBD1 as D (6 bases). This CDR3 has 14 amino acids. The germline V gene encodes CDR1 MNHEY and CDR2 SVGAGI. V lost 5 bases, J lost 2 bases, and 12 bases lay in between. As DNA, the CDR3 is TGTGCCAGCAGTCGGGACACCCTAAACTATGGCTACACCTTC. Amino acids: CASSRDTLNYGYTF.

This clone was seen once. The chain combines TRBV5-1 with TRBJ2-7; 12 bases fit TRBD1. The CDR3 extends over 15 amino acids. The junction had 4 bases not matched to a gene; V was cut back by 4 bases and J by 2 bases. The germline gives CDR1 SGHRS, CDR2 YFSETQ. In nucleotides, the CDR3 is TGCGCCAGCAGCCCCGGGACAGGGGGCCCCTACGAGCAGTACTTC. It is translated as CASSPGTGGPYEQYF.

V and J are TRBV5-5 and TRBJ2-5; D gene ambiguous. V lost 0 bases to trimming and J lost 7 bases, with 10 bases between them. From germline, CDR1 is SGHKS and CDR2 YYEKEE (reference sequence). CDR3 length equals 13 residues. Here the CDR3 reads CASSLDYLLTQYF. In DNA, the CDR3 is TGTGCCAGCAGCTTGGATTATCTATTGACCCAGTACTTC.

The chain recombines TRBV5-6 with TRBJ2-5; 8 bases align to TRBD1. The J call is uncertain, as TRBJ2-7 better fits the DNA end. The CDR3 loop spans 15 amino acids. CDR1 is SGHDT, CDR2 YYEEEE, per germline. CDR3 coding DNA: TGTGCCAGCAGCTTCCCAGGACAGGGTTCCTACGAGCAGTACTTC. Translated: CASSFPGQGSYEQYF.

This chain connects TRBV11-2 to TRBJ2-7, with 11 bases fitting TRBD2. The CDR3 length is 15 residues. Trimming cost V 5 bases and J 6 bases; bases outside gene matches: 9. CDR1 and CDR2 (germline): SGHAT, FQNNGV. The CDR3 DNA follows: TGTGCCAGCAGCCGTAATAGCGGGAGGGCCTCCGAGCAGTACTTC. It codes for CASSRNSGRASEQYF.

This chain joins TRBV29-1 and TRBJ2-3; D is possibly TRBD2 (6 bases). The CDR3 consists of 16 residues. Trimming removed 2 bases at V and 3 bases at J, with 18 bases between. Germline CDR1 is SQVTM and CDR2 is ANQGSEA. The CDR3 protein is CSVEWESSAETDTQYF. In nucleotides, the CDR3 is TGCAGCGTTGAATGGGAGTCTAGCGCTGAAACAGATACGCAGTATTTT.

A word on this clone: At the DNA level, this CDR3 is encoded by other sequences in the same sample as well. The chain combines TRBV6-6 with TRBJ2-5, with 10 bases fitting TRBD2. J lost 2 bases, V lost 6 bases, and 3 bases had no gene match. The CDR3 runs to 14 residues. Germline-derived CDR1 and CDR2 are MNHNY and SVGAGI (reference sequence). In DNA form, the CDR3 reads TGTGCCAGCAGCCGGACTAGCGGACAAGAGACCCAGTACTTC. Its translation: CASSRTSGQETQYF.

In DNA, the CDR3 is TGTGCCAGCAGTCCGGGACTAGGTGGCGAGCAGTACTTC. Residues: CASSPGLGGEQYF. V gene TRBV27 combines with J gene TRBJ2-7, with 8 bases aligning to TRBD2. CDR3 length equals 13 residues. Per germline, CDR1 MNHEY and CDR2 SMNVEV (reference sequence). With 5 bases clipped from V and 6 bases from J, the junction kept 6 bases outside the gene matches.

The chain is built from TRBV25-1 and TRBJ2-7, with D possibly TRBD1 on 5 matching bases. The ends were cut back, 6 bases at V and 5 bases at J, with 14 bases in the middle. This CDR3 comprises 13 residues. Germline loops: CDR1 MGHDK, CDR2 SYGVNS. CDR3 nucleotides: TGTGCCAGCAGCCAGGCAGGGCTGGACGAGCAGTACTTC. Translating gives CASSQAGLDEQYF.

CDR3 DNA: TGTGCCAGTAGTAACAGAAGATACGAGCAGTACTTC. Translation: CASSNRRYEQYF. The chain carries TRBV19 and TRBJ2-7, with D uncertain. The CDR3 runs 12 residues. Germline CDR1 and CDR2: LNHDA and SQIVND (reference sequence). Trimming cost V 4 bases and J 4 bases, with 8 bases left between them. Variable domain in full (rest from reference TRBV19 and TRBJ2-7): DGGITQSPKYLFRKEGQNVTLSCEQNLNHDAMYWYRQDPGQGLRLIYYSQIVNDFQKGDIAEGYSVSREKKESFPLTVTSAQKNPTAFYLCASSNRRYEQYFGPGTRLTVT.

The chain is built from TRBV14 and TRBJ1-3; D not certain. Trimming pared 1 base from V and 2 bases from J, leaving 9 bases between. The CDR3 runs 15 residues. Germline loops: CDR1 SGHDN, CDR2 FVKESK. In DNA, the CDR3 is TGTGCCAGCAGCCAAGTGGCGGGAACTGGAAACACCATATATTTT. Protein product: CASSQVAGTGNTIYF.

This clone was detected only once. The J gene is TRBJ2-5, the V gene TRBV4-3; weak D call: TRBD2 (6 bases). The J call may be in error: the DNA end matches TRBJ2-7 better. Germline V lookup: CDR1 LGHNA, CDR2 YSLEER. This CDR3 spans 15 amino acids. CDR3 sequence reads: CASSQLYLAGYEQYF. The DNA of the CDR3 is TGCGCCAGCAGCCAACTCTACCTGGCGGGATACGAGCAGTACTTC.

The table lists this clone with a few counts. In DNA form, the CDR3 reads TGTGCCAGCAGCTTTGGGGCCCAAGAGACCCAGTACTTC. The encoded protein is CASSFGAQETQYF. The J gene is TRBJ2-5, the V gene TRBV7-9; maybe TRBD1 (5 bases). In germline, CDR1 is SEHNR, CDR2 FQNEAQ (reference sequence). The CDR3 is 13 amino acids. The germline V and J ends were trimmed by 3 bases and 1 base, with 6 bases remaining between them.

The J gene is TRBJ2-7, the V gene TRBV4-3; 7 bases align to TRBD2. The CDR3 length is 15 residues. V shed 0 bases and J 2 bases; nucleotides not matched to a gene: 4. CDR1 LGHNA and CDR2 YSLEER come from the germline V gene. The CDR3: CASSQEIGGAYEQYF. For the CDR3, the DNA is TGCGCCAGCAGCCAAGAAATTGGGGGGGCCTACGAGCAGTACTTC.

The chain uses TRBV28 and TRBJ2-7; D call uncertain. CDR1 and CDR2 from the germline V gene are MDHEN and SYDVKM. The CDR3 is made up of 13 amino acids. Trimming took off 6 bases at V and 3 bases at J, with 12 bases between the two ends. The CDR3 is CASSPAERYEQYF. DNA of the CDR3: TGTGCCAGCAGCCCTGCAGAGCGCTACGAGCAGTACTTC.

The rearrangement joins TRBV6-1 to TRBJ2-2; 9 nucleotides agree with TRBD2. CDR1 and CDR2 (germline): MNHNS, SASEGT. V dropped 4 bases and J dropped 5; count of bases not matched to a gene: 5. The CDR3 has 15 residues. CDR3 DNA: TGTGCCAGCAGTGCTAGCGGGACACGTACCGGGGAGCTGTTTTTT. It translates to CASSASGTRTGELFF.

The V gene is TRBV9, the J gene TRBJ2-3; possible D gene TRBD2, 5 bases. V lost 3 bases to trimming and J lost 2 bases, with 13 bases between them. This CDR3 has 15 residues. The V gene's germline CDR1 is SGDLS and CDR2 YYNGEE. The CDR3 reads CASSEDDGDTDTQYF. The CDR3 DNA reads as TGTGCCAGCAGCGAGGACGACGGGGACACAGATACGCAGTATTTT.

CDR3 sequence reads: CASSPRGYEQFF. As DNA, the CDR3 is TGTGCCAGCAGTCCGCGGGGTTATGAGCAGTTCTTC. This chain joins TRBV6-6 and TRBJ2-1, with D perhaps matching TRBD2 (6 bases). The germline V gene encodes CDR1 MNHNY and CDR2 SVGAGI (reference sequence). The CDR3 runs to 12 residues. Trimming shortened V by 5 bases and J by 8 bases, and 10 bases separated the two germline ends.

V gene TRBV19 combines with J gene TRBJ1-2, with D possibly matching TRBD1 (5 bases). V was clipped by 7 bases and J by 0 bases, with 18 bases between them. Germline lookup yields CDR1 LNHDA and CDR2 SQIVND (reference sequence). The CDR3 is 16 residues long. The CDR3 DNA follows: TGTGCCAGTAAATTAAGCCCCAGGGAAGCTAACTATGGCTACACCTTC. It yields the protein CASKLSPREANYGYTF.

This chain links TRBV27 with TRBJ2-7, with 9 bases identical to TRBD1. The CDR3 is 13 amino acids. Germline-derived CDR1 and CDR2 are MNHEY and SMNVEV (reference sequence). Trimming removed 4 bases from V and 6 bases from J; junction bases left unmatched: 4. In DNA form, the CDR3 reads TGTGCCAGCAGTTCGTCGACAGGGGGCGAGCAGTACTTC. This codes for CASSSSTGGEQYF.

The V call is TRBV7-2, the J call TRBJ1-1; the match to TRBD1 covers 7 bases. Germline CDR1 SGHTA, CDR2 FQGNSA. Trimming took 2 bases from V and 1 from J; bases not matched to a gene: 1. CDR3 length: 14 residues. The DNA of the CDR3 is TGTGCCAGCAGCTTACGGACAGGGAACACTGAAGCTTTCTTT. As protein: CASSLRTGNTEAFF.

The chain uses TRBV6-5 and TRBJ1-3, with D perhaps TRBD1 (6 bases). In germline, CDR1 is MNHEY, CDR2 SVGAGI. The CDR3 has 13 residues. Trimming shortened V by 6 bases and J by 4 bases, and 10 bases separated the two germline ends. In nucleotides, the CDR3 is TGTGCCAGCAGCCTAGACAGGGGAAACACCATATATTTT. Its protein product is CASSLDRGNTIYF.

This chain links TRBV27 with TRBJ2-7, with TRBD1 identical over 7 bases. With 6 bases clipped from V and 6 bases from J, the junction kept 8 bases outside the gene matches. Per the germline V gene, CDR1 is MNHEY and CDR2 is SMNVEV (reference sequence). The CDR3 is 13 residues long. The CDR3 coding sequence is TGTGCCAGCAGGGATACAGGGGTCGTCGAGCAGTACTTC. This translates into CASRDTGVVEQYF.

This chain joins TRBV5-4 and TRBJ2-1; TRBD2 matches 11 bases. CDR3 length equals 16 residues. Germline loops: CDR1 SGHNT, CDR2 YYREEE (reference sequence). The V and J ends lost 4 bases and 5 bases, in that order; junction bases with no gene match: 8. For the CDR3, the DNA is TGTGCCAGCAGCGTGGGGCTAGCGGGAGGAGACAATGAGCAGTTCTTC. It encodes CASSVGLAGGDNEQFF.

The CDR3 sequence is CATSRDRGLSTEAFF. CDR3 DNA sequence: TGTGCCACCAGCAGAGACAGGGGGCTGAGCACTGAAGCTTTCTTT. This chain connects TRBV15 to TRBJ1-1; 8 bases align to TRBD1. J was trimmed by 4 bases and V by 0 bases; bases with no gene match: 4. Germline values: CDR1 LNHNV, CDR2 YYDKDF (reference sequence). The CDR3 runs to 15 residues.

The V and J genes are TRBV15 and TRBJ2-1, with 10 bases aligning to TRBD2. Germline-derived CDR1 and CDR2 are LNHNV and YYDKDF (reference sequence). V was pared by 5 bases and J by 2 bases, with 3 bases of the junction left unmatched. This CDR3 region has 15 residues. The CDR3 spells CATSGGLAAYNEQFF. The CDR3, as DNA: TGTGCCACCAGCGGAGGACTAGCGGCCTACAATGAGCAGTTCTTC. The entire variable domain, with the rest obtained from reference TRBV15 and TRBJ2-1, is as follows: DAMVIQNPRYQVTQFGKPVTLSCSQTLNHNVMYWYQQKSSQAPKLLFHYYDKDFNNEADTPDNFQSRRPNTSFCFLDIRSPGLGDTAMYLCATSGGLAAYNEQFFGPGTRLTVL.